Listed below are T cell receptor beta chains from one sample, sequenced in a study of T cell responses to AZD1222 COVID-19 vaccine. Sequencing was performed with immunoSEQ multiplex PCR; in TCRdb, only in-frame clones are kept and a portion is missing. The sample holds around 130,000 clones, approximately 90% seen once. Sequences were derived from peripheral blood, sampled 28 days after the second AZD1222 dose. The source of these receptors is an adult who received the AZD1222 COVID-19 vaccine. The CDR3 runs from the conserved cysteine through the conserved F or W.

TRBV5-5 CASSQPGQLTGELFF
TRBV19 CASSITGNSGNTIYF
TRBV30 CAWSPGSGETQYF
TRBV6-5 CASSRAGGGYTF
TRBV6-2/TRBV6-3 CASSSQGLQNTEAFF
TRBV5-4 CASSLDSLNSPLHF
TRBV6-5 CASSPTWKDAGYTF
TRBV2 CASRPPGTAYGVAEAFF
TRBV6-5 CASSYSRVSRDQPQHF
TRBV24-1 CATSDTGTSGNTIYF
TRBV2 CASTPDSGYGYTF
TRBV4-1 CASSQVRQGAGTEAFF
TRBV2 CASSLIGLAGGIGETQYF
TRBV18 CASSDGQNTEAFF
TRBV7-2 CASSWVVGGREETQYF
TRBV2 CASSAPGQGGNGYTF
TRBV5-6 CASSLGPNRLNEKLFF
TRBV21-1 CASSKGGRGHQPQHF
TRBV19 CASSIGRAGAYNEQFF
TRBV25-1 CASRTRGRGNTEAFF
TRBV6-5 CASSNTEAFF
TRBV5-1 CASSSVPTGELFF
TRBV5-5 CASSYHYEQYF
TRBV7-2 CASSLGEIETQYF
TRBV7-9 CASSLDWGTGELFF
TRBV30 CAWSVAGNSGNTIYF
TRBV5-1 CASSLGYYNEQFF
TRBV18 CASSPPQQETQYF
TRBV7-8 CASSLAPQGASGNTIYF
TRBV7-9 CASSYNPVMNTEAFF
TRBV2 CASRGTGSSYEQYF
TRBV7-9 CASSSGTRSGNTIYF
TRBV4-2 CASSQRDRGHEQYF
TRBV25-1 CASSEPGGTYNEQFF
TRBV5-1 CASRTSGSSYNEQFF
TRBV20-1 CSASGDRFNQPQHF
TRBV7-6 CASSRTGTPNNEQFF
TRBV2 CASINNQGSANYGYTF
TRBV6-1 CASSEGGYASPLGQLFF
TRBV4-1 CASSQDLGRNQPQHF
TRBV29-1 CSGTGMNTEAFF
TRBV5-4 CASTKGLAGRDIQYF
TRBV11-2 CASSPTGYEQYF
TRBV30 CAWSQLGNLYGYTF
TRBV7-2 CASSLQGAGNSPLHF
TRBV3-1/TRBV3-2 CASSQAPDSMNTEAFF
TRBV7-2 CASSYQGANEKLFF
TRBV6-5 CASKTGARAFF
TRBV10-1 CASSEAGTGGLNTEAFF
TRBV7-9 CASSLGTGNTIYF
TRBV11-3 CASSETSGGEEYF
TRBV2 CASSDLAGDTQYF